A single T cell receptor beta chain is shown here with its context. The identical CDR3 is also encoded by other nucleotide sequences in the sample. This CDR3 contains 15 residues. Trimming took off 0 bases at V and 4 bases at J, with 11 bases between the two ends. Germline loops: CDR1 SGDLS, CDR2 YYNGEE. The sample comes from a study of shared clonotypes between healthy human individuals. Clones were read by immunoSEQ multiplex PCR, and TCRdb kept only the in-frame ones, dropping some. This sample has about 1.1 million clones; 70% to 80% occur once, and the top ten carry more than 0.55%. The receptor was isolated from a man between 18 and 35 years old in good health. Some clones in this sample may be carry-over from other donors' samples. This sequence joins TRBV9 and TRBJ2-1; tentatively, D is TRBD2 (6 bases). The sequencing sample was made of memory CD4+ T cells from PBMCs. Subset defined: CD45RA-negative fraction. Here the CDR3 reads CASSVARETYNEQFF. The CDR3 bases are TGTGCCAGCAGCGTAGCTCGGGAGACTTACAATGAGCAGTTCTTC.